This T cell receptor beta chain emerged from a study of blood T cell repertoires in COVID-19. In the study overall: Acute and convalescent COVID-19 specimens originated in the United States, Italy and Spain. From T cells, B-cell-depleted T cells, or PBMCs came the material, which was cDNA or gDNA.

One Seattle source followed patients from active infection through their disease course. As handled by the study authors: Estimates of nucleated cell counts were drawn from the amplification of reference gene primers. The assay was immunoSEQ multiplex PCR, and TCRdb's table has in-frame clones only and misses some. From that table come the V and J calls and clone size; the DNA was used to work out D and trimming. The sample records tens of thousands of clones, around 81% being singletons. Trimming cost V 1 base and J 7 bases; bases outside gene matches: 11. This CDR3 region has 17 residues. Looked up from germline, CDR1 is SGHRS and CDR2 is YFSETQ.

This TCR came from an elderly man with COVID-19, enrolled during active disease. Input material: peripheral blood. The chain employs TRBV5-1 and TRBJ2-1, with 10 nucleotides matching TRBD2. CDR3 nucleotides: TGCGCCAGCAGCTTGCAAGCGGGAGGGCCGGTGGGGAATGAGCAGTTCTTC. This encodes CASSLQAGGPVGNEQFF. The full variable domain, in which reference TRBV5-1 and TRBJ2-1 provide the parts outside the CDR3, is KAGVTQTPRYLIKTRGQQVTLSCSPISGHRSVSWYQQTPGQGLQFLFEYFSETQRNKGNFPGRFSGRQFSNSRSEMNVSTLELGDSALYLCASSLQAGGPVGNEQFFGPGTRLTVL.